These 32 T cell receptor beta chains share one sample of origin, sequenced in a study of immune evolution from preneoplasia to lung adenocarcinoma. Libraries were prepared by immunoSEQ multiplex PCR; TCRdb keeps only in-frame clonotypes and omits some of them. The sample records some 15,000 clones, roughly 86% being singletons. The sequenced material came from FFPE minimally invasive lung adenocarcinoma tissue. The receptors were gathered from a person aged 55-79 years with lung adenocarcinoma.

The V gene is TRBV11-3, the J gene TRBJ2-3; 10 bases are a match to TRBD1. The CDR3 is 14 residues long. CDR1 and CDR2 (germline): SGHNT, YENEEA. V gave up 3 bases and J gave up 3 bases; unmatched junction bases: 0. CDR3 sequence (DNA): TGTGCCAGCAGCTTGGGACAGGGGACAGATACGCAGTATTTT. Translating gives CASSLGQGTDTQYF.

The chain carries TRBV2 and TRBJ1-1; the D gene is possibly TRBD1 (5 bases). CDR1 is SNHLY and CDR2 is FYNNEI in the germline V gene. There are 15 residues in the CDR3. Trimming removed 4 bases from V and 4 bases from J, with 16 bases in between. For the CDR3, the DNA is TGTGCCAGCAGTGGGGGGGACCTTGAGGGCACTGAAGCTTTCTTT. Its translation: CASSGGDLEGTEAFF.

The rearrangement joins TRBV18 to TRBJ2-7; either TRBD1 or TRBD2 may supply D (5 bases each). Trimming shortened V by 4 bases and J by 7 bases, and 20 bases separated the two germline ends. The germline V gene encodes CDR1 KGHSH and CDR2 LQKENI. This CDR3 has 15 residues. The CDR3 nucleotides are TGTGCCAGCTCACTCCGGGACCAGCTGTTCGTGGAGCAGTACTTC. Protein product: CASSLRDQLFVEQYF. Full variable domain (rest looked up from reference TRBV18 and TRBJ2-7): NAGVMQNPRHLVRRRGQEARLRCSPMKGHSHVYWYRQLPEEGLKFMVYLQKENIIDESGMPKERFSAEFPKEGPSILRIQQVVRGDSAAYFCASSLRDQLFVEQYFGPGTRLTVT.

This chain connects TRBV19 to TRBJ2-6, with a possible D match to TRBD1 (5 bases). This CDR3 region has 18 residues. Trimming cost V 7 bases and J 4 bases, with 23 bases left between them. Germline CDR1 and CDR2: LNHDA and SQIVND (reference sequence). For the CDR3, the DNA is TGTGCCAGTATGCCGGCCAGGGATAGTTCTGCGGGGGCCAACGTCCTGACTTTC. This gives the protein CASMPARDSSAGANVLTF.

The chain couples TRBV5-1 to TRBJ1-1; possibly TRBD1 for D (5 bases). The germline V gene encodes CDR1 SGHRS and CDR2 YFSETQ. Trimming removed 2 bases from V and 0 bases from J, with 11 bases in between. The CDR3 runs to 15 residues. As DNA, the CDR3 is TGCGCCAGCAGCTTCCAGGGAACCATGAACACTGAAGCTTTCTTT. Translating gives CASSFQGTMNTEAFF.

The chain combines TRBV4-1 with TRBJ2-3; TRBD2 agrees at 13 bases. J gave up 6 bases and V 2 bases, and 2 bases lay outside the gene matches. The CDR3 has 15 residues. Germline CDR1 and CDR2: MGHRA and YSYEKL. The CDR3 DNA reads as TGCGCCAGCAGCCAAACTAGCGGGGGGGTGGATACGCAGTATTTT. Translating it yields CASSQTSGGVDTQYF.

This chain joins TRBV7-9 and TRBJ1-2; TRBD1 is a possible D gene (5 bases). This CDR3 is 14 amino acids long. The V end lost 5 bases, the J end lost 3 bases, and 13 bases lay between the germline ends. Germline V gene lookup returns CDR1 SEHNR and CDR2 FQNEAQ (reference sequence). CDR3 residues: CASSVKGEDYGYTF. In DNA, the CDR3 is TGTGCCAGCAGCGTCAAAGGGGAAGACTATGGCTACACCTTC.

The gene calls are TRBV7-6 and TRBJ2-3, with D perhaps given as TRBD1 or TRBD2 (6 bases each). The CDR3 length is 15 residues. Germline CDR1 SGHVS, CDR2 FNYEAQ. Trimming removed 5 bases at V and 3 bases at J, with 15 bases between. CDR3 loop: CASSPSGAGTDTQYF. As DNA, the CDR3 is TGTGCCAGCAGCCCCTCGGGGGCCGGAACAGATACGCAGTATTTT.

The rearrangement links TRBV7-3 to TRBJ1-1; D is perhaps TRBD1 (5 bases). The length of the CDR3 is 16 residues. Trimming pared 5 bases from V and 1 base from J, leaving 17 bases between. Germline loops: CDR1 SGHTA, CDR2 FQGTGA. The CDR3 reads CASSPRPGLSNTEAFF. CDR3 sequence (DNA): TGTGCCAGCAGCCCCAGACCAGGGCTTTCGAACACTGAAGCTTTCTTT.

The gene calls are TRBV9 and TRBJ1-3; 8 bases are shared with TRBD1. Germline lookup yields CDR1 SGDLS and CDR2 YYNGEE. This CDR3 contains 16 residues. V lost 4 bases to trimming and J lost 1 base; unmatched junction nucleotides: 7. The CDR3 nucleotides are TGTGCCAGCAGCCCCGGTCGGGACAGGTCTGGAAACACCATATATTTT. Translated, it gives CASSPGRDRSGNTIYF.

V usage is TRBV18 and J usage is TRBJ2-1; possibly TRBD1 for D (5 bases). Germline V gene data show CDR1 as KGHSH and CDR2 as LQKENI. The V gene lost 3 bases and the J gene lost 8 bases, with 14 bases spanning the gap. The CDR3 totals 14 residues. The CDR3 nucleotides read TGTGCCAGCTCACCCTTGGACACTTCCTATGAGCAGTTCTTC. It encodes CASSPLDTSYEQFF.

V gene TRBV7-2 combines with J gene TRBJ1-1, with D possibly being TRBD1 (5 bases). The V end was cut by 3 bases, the J end by 5 bases, with 13 bases between. CDR1 and CDR2 (germline): SGHTA, FQGNSA. This CDR3 contains 14 residues. CDR3: CASSFARGRTEAFF. CDR3 nucleotides: TGTGCCAGCAGCTTCGCAAGGGGCCGAACTGAAGCTTTCTTT.

CDR3 sequence reads: CASSLRGGYEQYF. DNA of the CDR3: TGTGCCAGCAGCTTGCGGGGGGGTTACGAGCAGTACTTC. This chain connects TRBV7-2 to TRBJ2-7; 9 nucleotides agree with TRBD2. CDR1 and CDR2 (germline): SGHTA, FQGNSA. The CDR3 length is 13 residues. V was pared by 3 bases and J by 4 bases, with 1 base of the junction left unmatched.

CDR3 nucleotide sequence: TGTGCCAGCAGCGTTAAAGGAGCCAGCTCCTACGAGCAGTACTTC. Residues: CASSVKGASSYEQYF. The gene calls are TRBV9 and TRBJ2-7; no clear D gene. Germline loops: CDR1 SGDLS, CDR2 YYNGEE. The CDR3 totals 15 residues. The V end lost 2 bases, the J end lost 0 bases, and 12 bases lay between the germline ends.

The chain employs TRBV2 and TRBJ1-4; D uncertain. V shed 5 bases and J shed 1 base, with 11 bases lying between them. Germline V lookup: CDR1 SNHLY, CDR2 FYNNEI. This CDR3 has 15 amino acids. The CDR3 spells CASSTRAGTNEKLFF. The CDR3 nucleotides read TGTGCCAGCAGTACCCGGGCGGGAACTAATGAAAAACTGTTTTTT.

V usage is TRBV15 and J usage is TRBJ2-1; D remains ambiguous. V gave up 0 bases and J gave up 5 bases, with 20 bases separating them. CDR1 is LNHNV, CDR2 YYDKDF, per germline (reference sequence). The CDR3 runs 18 residues. The CDR3 bases are TGTGCCACCAGCAGAGAAATTAGAACTCTCAGGCCCCACAATGAGCAGTTCTTC. Translation: CATSREIRTLRPHNEQFF.

The table lists this clone with a few counts. The CDR3 DNA is TGTGCCAGCAGCCTCCAGAGCCAGGGTGAAAAACTGTTTTTT. The encoded protein is CASSLQSQGEKLFF. V usage is TRBV7-8 and J usage is TRBJ1-4, with D perhaps matching TRBD1 (5 bases). V lost 5 bases and J 7 bases, leaving 14 bases between the germline ends. Germline V lookup: CDR1 SGHVS, CDR2 FQNEAQ. The CDR3 is 14 residues long.

The chain has TRBV6-8 and TRBJ2-5; 9 positions match TRBD2. Germline V gene sequence: CDR1 MNHGY, CDR2 SAAAGT. J gave up 5 bases and V 1 base, and 11 bases lay outside the gene matches. The CDR3 length is 17 residues. DNA for the CDR3: TGTGCCAGCAGTTACTGTGGGGCTAGCGGGATCGGGGAGACCCAGTACTTC. Protein: CASSYCGASGIGETQYF.

The rearrangement uses TRBV5-4 and TRBJ1-2; D perhaps matches TRBD1 (5 bases). CDR1 and CDR2 (germline): SGHNT, YYREEE (reference sequence). This CDR3 has 15 residues. V was clipped by 3 bases and J by 1 base, with 13 bases between them. CDR3 coding DNA: TGTGCCAGCAGCTCACCGGGACCGGGTAACTATGGCTACACCTTC. Protein product: CASSSPGPGNYGYTF.

The chain couples TRBV7-9 to TRBJ2-1; TRBD1 agrees at 7 bases. Germline V gene lookup returns CDR1 SEHNR and CDR2 FQNEAQ (reference sequence). The CDR3 is made up of 13 amino acids. The V and J ends lost 4 bases and 8 bases, in that order; junction bases with no gene match: 5. The CDR3 DNA is TGTGCCAGCAGCTCACAGGGGCTGGATGAGCAGTTCTTC. As protein: CASSSQGLDEQFF.

The chain uses TRBV5-6 and TRBJ1-1, with D unresolved. CDR1 is SGHDT and CDR2 is YYEEEE in the germline V gene. Trimming stripped 3 bases from V and 0 bases from J, with 9 bases between. This CDR3 has 14 residues. The CDR3 protein is CASSSLTLNTEAFF. CDR3 in DNA: TGTGCCAGCAGCTCGTTGACACTGAACACTGAAGCTTTCTTT.

The chain uses TRBV6-5 and TRBJ1-3, with D perhaps TRBD1 (5 bases). Germline CDR1 reads MNHEY; CDR2 reads SVGAGI. The CDR3 has 14 residues. V shed 8 bases and J shed 3 bases, with 14 bases lying between them. The CDR3 loop is CASGTGLHGNTIYF. For the CDR3, the DNA is TGTGCCAGCGGGACGGGGCTCCATGGAAACACCATATATTTT.

The V gene is TRBV28, the J gene TRBJ2-3, with D uncertain. Trimming left V 8 bases short and J 4 bases short, with 13 bases between. Germline-derived CDR1 and CDR2 are MDHEN and SYDVKM. This CDR3 has 13 amino acids. The CDR3 region is CASLGVVADTQYF. For the CDR3, the DNA is TGTGCCAGCCTTGGAGTAGTTGCAGATACGCAGTATTTT. Using reference TRBV28 and TRBJ2-3 for the parts outside the CDR3, the full variable domain is DVKVTQSSRYLVKRTGEKVFLECVQDMDHENMFWYRQDPGLGLRLIYFSYDVKMKEKGDIPEGYSVSREKKERFSLILESASTNQTSMYLCASLGVVADTQYFGPGTRLTVL.

The chain links TRBV11-3 to TRBJ2-3; D not resolved. Looked up from germline, CDR1 is SGHNT and CDR2 is YENEEA. Trimming took 3 bases from V and 2 from J, leaving 3 bases between them. The CDR3 is 12 residues long. This CDR3 is CASSFYTDTQYF. The DNA of the CDR3 is TGTGCCAGCAGCTTTTACACAGATACGCAGTATTTT.

The count of this clone is one. This chain links TRBV30 with TRBJ2-1, with a weak D call TRBD1 (5 bases). The V end lost 1 base, the J end lost 5 bases, and 9 bases lay between the germline ends. The CDR3 spans 13 residues. In germline, CDR1 is GTSNPN, CDR2 SVGIG (reference sequence). CDR3 sequence: CAWSGGFDNEQFF. CDR3 in DNA: TGTGCCTGGAGTGGGGGCTTCGACAATGAGCAGTTCTTC.

The CDR3 reads CASILAVAQQPQHF. CDR3 coding DNA: TGTGCCAGCATCCTGGCAGTGGCCCAGCAGCCCCAGCATTTT. The chain uses TRBV12-1 and TRBJ1-5; TRBD1, as called in the table, went unchecked against the DNA. TRBV12-1 is a recognized pseudogene. The CDR3 runs 14 residues.

The V call is TRBV4-1, the J call TRBJ1-2; 9 bases are a match to TRBD1. This CDR3 comprises 20 residues. The germline V gene encodes CDR1 MGHRA and CDR2 YSYEKL. V lost 0 bases, J lost 2 bases, and 16 bases stayed unmatched. In DNA form, the CDR3 reads TGCGCCAGCAGCCAAGAAGCAGATAGGCGACAGGGGGTATCAAACTATGGCTACACCTTC. Protein sequence: CASSQEADRRQGVSNYGYTF.

DNA for the CDR3: TGCGCCAGCAGCCAAGATAACTGGGGACTAGAACCCTACGAGCAGTACTTC. Amino acid sequence: CASSQDNWGLEPYEQYF. The chain recombines TRBV4-3 with TRBJ2-7; 8 bases align to TRBD2. The CDR3 is made up of 17 amino acids. J lost 2 bases, V lost 0 bases, and 9 bases had no gene match. The V gene's germline CDR1 is LGHNA and CDR2 YSLEER.

The rearrangement joins TRBV5-6 to TRBJ2-5; the match to TRBD2 covers 9 bases. The CDR3 totals 17 residues. The V segment lost 4 bases and the J segment 4 bases; nucleotides outside the gene matches: 14. The germline gives CDR1 SGHDT, CDR2 YYEEEE. As DNA, the CDR3 is TGTGCCAGCAGCCTACGACAAATCGCGGGAGGGGGAGAGACCCAGTACTTC. This encodes CASSLRQIAGGGETQYF.

The chain links TRBV18 to TRBJ1-1, with a possible D match to TRBD1 (5 bases). This CDR3 has 13 amino acids. In germline, CDR1 is KGHSH, CDR2 LQKENI. Trimming pared 4 bases from V and 6 bases from J, leaving 12 bases between. DNA of the CDR3: TGTGCCAGCTCACGGGACTTCTTAGCTGAAGCTTTCTTT. Amino acid sequence: CASSRDFLAEAFF.

The V and J genes are TRBV10-3 and TRBJ2-7; the match to TRBD1 covers 8 bases. Trimming took 0 bases from V and 6 from J; bases not matched to a gene: 7. The CDR3 spans 15 residues. CDR1 is ENHRY, CDR2 SYGVKD, per germline. This CDR3 reads CAISESTGGFGEQYF. The DNA for the CDR3 is TGTGCCATCAGTGAGTCAACAGGGGGGTTTGGCGAGCAGTACTTC.

The V and J genes are TRBV11-3 and TRBJ2-5, with 12 bases fitting TRBD2. Germline-derived CDR1 and CDR2 are SGHNT and YENEEA. This CDR3 contains 14 residues. V lost 9 bases to trimming and J lost 4 bases; unmatched junction nucleotides: 6. CDR3 region: CASRPGLAGETQYF. DNA of the CDR3: TGTGCCAGTCGCCCGGGACTAGCGGGAGAGACCCAGTACTTC.